This T cell receptor (beta chain) was recovered during a study of blood T cell repertoires in COVID-19. Turning to the study itself: Specimens from acute and convalescent COVID-19 originated in the United States, Italy and Spain. PBMCs, B-cell-depleted T cells, or T cells were the source of the cDNA or gDNA that made up the material.

Germline trimming cut 3 bases from V and 4 bases from J; bases unmatched to any gene: 21. The CDR3 totals 20 residues. Germline lookup yields CDR1 LGHNA and CDR2 YNFKEQ. The authors' processing: Reference gene primer amplification gave estimated nucleated cell counts. Clones were sequenced by immunoSEQ multiplex PCR, and TCRdb holds only the in-frame ones, with some missing. V and J calls plus clone size are reproduced from that table; the DNA served to infer D and trimming. This sample yields more than 350,000 clones, of which approximately 89% are seen a single time; roughly 10% belongs to the top ten. This clone was counted at least ten times.

The sequencing sample was made of peripheral blood. The source is a woman aged 30 to 39 with COVID-19, enrolled during active disease. This chain links TRBV4-2 with TRBJ2-7; TRBD2 aligns across 10 bases. In nucleotides, the CDR3 is TGTGCCAGCAGCCAGACCCTGGCACGGGCTAGCGGGAGACTGGGGTACGAGCAGTACTTC. Its protein product is CASSQTLARASGRLGYEQYF.